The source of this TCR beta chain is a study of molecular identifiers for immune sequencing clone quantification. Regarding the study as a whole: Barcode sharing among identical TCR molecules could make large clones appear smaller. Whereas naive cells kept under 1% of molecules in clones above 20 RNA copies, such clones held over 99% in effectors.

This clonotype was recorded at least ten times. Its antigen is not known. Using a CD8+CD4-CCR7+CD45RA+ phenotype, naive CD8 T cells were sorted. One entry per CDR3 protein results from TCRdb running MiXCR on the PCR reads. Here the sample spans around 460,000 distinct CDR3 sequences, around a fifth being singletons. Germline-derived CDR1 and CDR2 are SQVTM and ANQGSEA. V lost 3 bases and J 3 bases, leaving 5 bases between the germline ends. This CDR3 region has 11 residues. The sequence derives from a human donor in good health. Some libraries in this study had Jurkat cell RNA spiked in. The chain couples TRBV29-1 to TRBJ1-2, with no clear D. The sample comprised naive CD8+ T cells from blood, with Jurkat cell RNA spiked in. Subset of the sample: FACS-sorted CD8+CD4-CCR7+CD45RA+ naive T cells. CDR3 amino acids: CSVERDYGYTF. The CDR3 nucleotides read TGCAGCGTTGAGAGAGACTATGGCTACACCTTC. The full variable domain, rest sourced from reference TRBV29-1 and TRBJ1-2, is SAVISQKPSRDICQRGTSLTIQCQVDSQVTMMFWYRQQPGQSLTLIATANQGSEATYESGFVIDKFPISRPNLTFSTLTVSNMSPEDSSIYLCSVERDYGYTFGSGTRLTVV.